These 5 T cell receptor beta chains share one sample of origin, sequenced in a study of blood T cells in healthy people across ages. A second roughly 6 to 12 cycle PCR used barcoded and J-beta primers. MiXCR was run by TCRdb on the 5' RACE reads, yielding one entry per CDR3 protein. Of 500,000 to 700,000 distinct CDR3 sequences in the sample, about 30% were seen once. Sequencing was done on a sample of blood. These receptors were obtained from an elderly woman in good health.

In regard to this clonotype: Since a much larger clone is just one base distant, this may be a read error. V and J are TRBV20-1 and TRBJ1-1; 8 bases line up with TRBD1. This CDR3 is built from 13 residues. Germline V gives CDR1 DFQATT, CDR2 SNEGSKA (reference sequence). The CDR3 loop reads CNAYAGGNTEAFF. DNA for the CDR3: TGCAATGCCTACGCAGGGGGCAACACTGAAGCTTTCTTT.

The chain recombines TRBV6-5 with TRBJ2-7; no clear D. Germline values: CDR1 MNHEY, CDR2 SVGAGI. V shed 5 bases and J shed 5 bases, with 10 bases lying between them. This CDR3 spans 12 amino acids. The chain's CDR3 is CASSGRVNEQYF. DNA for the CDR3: TGTGCCAGCAGTGGACGCGTAAACGAGCAGTACTTC.

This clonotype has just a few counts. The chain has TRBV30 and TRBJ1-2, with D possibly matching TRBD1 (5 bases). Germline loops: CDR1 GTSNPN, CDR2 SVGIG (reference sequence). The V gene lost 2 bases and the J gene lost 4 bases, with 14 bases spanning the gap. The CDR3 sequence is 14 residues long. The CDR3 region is CAWSTGVAGYGYTF. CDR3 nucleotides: TGTGCCTGGAGTACGGGGGTCGCTGGCTATGGCTACACCTTC.

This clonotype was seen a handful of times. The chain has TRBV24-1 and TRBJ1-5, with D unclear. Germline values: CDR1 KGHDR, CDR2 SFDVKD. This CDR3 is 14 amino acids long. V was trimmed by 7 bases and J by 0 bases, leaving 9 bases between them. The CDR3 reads CATSPPSSNQPQHF. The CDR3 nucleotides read TGTGCCACCAGCCCACCCAGTAGCAATCAGCCCCAGCATTTT.

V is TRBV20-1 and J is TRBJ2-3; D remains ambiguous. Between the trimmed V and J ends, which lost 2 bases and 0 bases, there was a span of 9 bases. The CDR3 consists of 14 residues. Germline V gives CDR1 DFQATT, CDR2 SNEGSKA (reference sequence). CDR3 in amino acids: CSARKGSSTDTQYF. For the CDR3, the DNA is TGCAGTGCTAGAAAGGGTTCGAGCACAGATACGCAGTATTTT.